The clone carrying this T cell receptor beta chain is a singleton in its sample. V gave up 0 bases and J gave up 5 bases, with 11 bases separating them. Germline loops: CDR1 SGHRS, CDR2 YFSETQ. CDR3 length: 14 residues. TCRdb's copy holds only in-frame clones and misses some; the assay was immunoSEQ multiplex PCR. The sample holds 100,000 to 120,000 clones, 70% to 90% seen once. The data derive from a study of control samples from healthy donors and cancer patients. The TCR was taken from a woman in her sixties or seventies with lung cancer. The J gene is TRBJ2-5, the V gene TRBV5-1; TRBD1 is a possible D gene (5 bases). Material: PBMCs. The CDR3 sequence is CASSLEGRVETQYF. CDR3 in DNA: TGCGCCAGCAGCTTGGAAGGCAGGGTGGAGACCCAGTACTTC.